This T cell receptor beta chain was captured in a study of cytomegalovirus exposure and HLA in healthy donors (TCRdb year 2017). Regarding the study in general: According to a later analysis, the 120 or so validation repertoires were produced on the same platform as the 666 repertoires of the first cohort. The study aimed to test whether signatures of past pathogen exposure could be identified by cataloging public T cell receptors. A separate validation cohort of roughly 130 different subjects was used in addition to the 666-subject first cohort. To predict cytomegalovirus infection status, the study combined high-throughput TCR immunosequencing, statistical association of individual TCRs with disease status, and machine learning. The paper's findings and limits, for the study overall: In vitro tests confirmed that a few of the cytomegalovirus-associated TCR beta chains recognize cytomegalovirus antigens. While some public TCRs were present in many individuals, most TCR sequences turned up only very rarely across donors. The authors suggested that the approach could potentially be generalized to other disease states and immunological phenotypes. In both the original and validation cohorts, the classifier was reported to diagnose cytomegalovirus status with high specificity and sensitivity. In the study, about 150 TCR beta chains were listed as associated with cytomegalovirus. The validation cohort had no HLA typing available for a later analysis, so co-occurrence within that cohort was assessed over all 120 or so repertoires. In a later analysis, TCRs clustered in the first cohort were found to also tend to co-occur in the 100 to 150 validation repertoires, with 90% to 95% of cluster scores above 0.

Trimming takes 5 bases from V and 0 bases from J, and the germline ends sit 6 bases apart. From cysteine to phenylalanine, the CDR3 is 13 amino acids long. The only DNA kept is the CDR3, 39 bases in frame from the first base. CDR1 SEHNR and CDR2 FQNEAQ were looked up in the germline V gene (reference sequence). The library was produced with the immunoSEQ multiplex PCR assay. The original pipeline was this. A statistical classification framework was built for diagnosing cytomegalovirus status from the catalog of TCR beta chain sequences. TCRdb took this table from immuneACCESS and kept in-frame rearrangements with V and J called. Such tables lack part of the clones; where checked against another copy, unresolved V genes explain under half of the gap, and the rest is unexplained. The V and J calls and clone size are taken from that table; D and trimming were inferred from the DNA. The sample has 300,000 or so clones on record, roughly 90% of them singletons. The leading ten clones occupy over 0.9% of the sample.

Points on this clone: The antigen this receptor binds is unknown. The sample holds no much larger clone one base away, and base qualities are not on file.

Separate from the roughly 700-subject first cohort, the validation cohort of roughly 110 subjects was the group to which the donors belonged. The chain is made from TRBV7-9 and TRBJ2-3; the D gene is not confidently resolved. This clonotype was obtained from a man aged 30-40 years in good health and CMV-seronegative. The source material was PBMCs. CDR3 protein: CASSPPSTDTQYF. The bases read TGTGCCAGCAGCCCCCCAAGCACAGATACGCAGTATTTT.